The clone carrying this TCR beta chain was counted a few times. Its matching antigen is unknown. The CDR3 contains 16 residues. CDR1 and CDR2 from the germline V gene are SEHNR and FQNEAQ (reference sequence). Trimming at V came to 6 bases and at J to 6 bases, leaving 11 bases not matched to a gene. These data come from a study of somatic mutations in cytotoxic T cells in rheumatoid arthritis. Across the study: Several of the V beta antibody-stained T-cell populations were flow-sorted at nearly 100% purity; V beta1+ cells were among them and were sequenced for TCRB.

Study-wide results and limits: The top CD8+ clone topped 20% of CD8+ cells in about an eighth of the roughly 65 patients. No significant CD8+ T-cell clonality difference was found between rheumatoid arthritis patients and age-matched controls.

Isolation of CD4+ and CD8+ cells used positive magnetic bead selection, with purity checked by flow cytometry. Assay used: immunoSEQ multiplex PCR; TCRdb lists only in-frame clones, some missing. The sample holds about 19,000 clones, around 85% seen once. This sequence originates from a woman aged 40 to 50 with rheumatoid arthritis. Sequencing used CD8+ T cells sorted from blood. V is TRBV7-9 and J is TRBJ2-1; 10 bases are a match to TRBD2. CDR3 residues: CASRSPSGRGVNEQFF. CDR3 DNA sequence: TGTGCCAGCAGGTCTCCTAGCGGGAGAGGGGTCAATGAGCAGTTCTTC. Filled out from reference TRBV7-9 and TRBJ2-1, the complete variable domain reads DTGVSQNPRHKITKRGQNVTFRCDPISEHNRLYWYRQTLGQGPEFLTYFQNEAQLEKSRLLSDRFSAERPKGSFSTLEIQRTEQGDSAMYLCASRSPSGRGVNEQFFGPGTRLTVL.